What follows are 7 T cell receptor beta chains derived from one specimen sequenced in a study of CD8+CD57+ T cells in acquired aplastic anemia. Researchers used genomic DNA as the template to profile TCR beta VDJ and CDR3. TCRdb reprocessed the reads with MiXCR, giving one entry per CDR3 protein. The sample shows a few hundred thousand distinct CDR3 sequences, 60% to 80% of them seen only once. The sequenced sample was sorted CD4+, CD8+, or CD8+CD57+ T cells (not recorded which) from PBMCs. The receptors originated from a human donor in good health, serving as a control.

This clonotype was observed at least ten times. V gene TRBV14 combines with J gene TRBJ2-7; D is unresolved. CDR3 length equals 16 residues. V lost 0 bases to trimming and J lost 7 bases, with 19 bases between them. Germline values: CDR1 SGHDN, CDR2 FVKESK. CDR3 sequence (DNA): TGTGCCAGCAGCCAAGATAGGGCAGGTCGGATGGGAGAGCAGTACTTC. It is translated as CASSQDRAGRMGEQYF. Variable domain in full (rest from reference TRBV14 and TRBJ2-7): EAGVTQFPSHSVIEKGQTVTLRCDPISGHDNLYWYRRVMGKEIKFLLHFVKESKQDESGMPNNRFLAERTGGTYSTLKVQPAELEDSGVYFCASSQDRAGRMGEQYFGPGTRLTVT.

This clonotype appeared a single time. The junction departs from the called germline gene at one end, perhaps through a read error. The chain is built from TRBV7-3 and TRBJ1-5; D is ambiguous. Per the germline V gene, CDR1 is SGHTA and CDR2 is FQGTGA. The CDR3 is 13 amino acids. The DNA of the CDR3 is TGTGCCAGCAGCTTAAGCGTTACTCAGGAGCTGCTTTTT. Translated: CASSLSVTQELLF.

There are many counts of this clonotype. CDR3 sequence: CASAPTGDNQPQHF. The DNA of the CDR3 is TGTGCTAGTGCCCCGACAGGGGACAATCAGCCCCAGCATTTT. This chain joins TRBV12-5 and TRBJ1-5, with 8 bases lining up with TRBD1. CDR3 size: 14 residues. With 7 bases clipped from V and 3 bases from J, the junction kept 5 bases outside the gene matches. Germline V gene data show CDR1 as LGHNT and CDR2 as FRNRAP.

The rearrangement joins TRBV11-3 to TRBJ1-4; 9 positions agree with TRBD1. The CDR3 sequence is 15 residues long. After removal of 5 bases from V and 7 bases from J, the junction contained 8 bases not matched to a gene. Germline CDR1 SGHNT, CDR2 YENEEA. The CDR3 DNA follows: TGTGCCAGCAGCACCGGGACAGGGACAGCTGAAAAACTGTTTTTT. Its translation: CASSTGTGTAEKLFF.

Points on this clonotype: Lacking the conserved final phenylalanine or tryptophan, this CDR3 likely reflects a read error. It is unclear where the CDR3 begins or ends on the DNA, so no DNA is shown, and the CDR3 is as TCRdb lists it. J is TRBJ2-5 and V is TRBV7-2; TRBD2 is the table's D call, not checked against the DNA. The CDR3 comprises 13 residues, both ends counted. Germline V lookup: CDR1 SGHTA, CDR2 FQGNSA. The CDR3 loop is CASITGASGITET.

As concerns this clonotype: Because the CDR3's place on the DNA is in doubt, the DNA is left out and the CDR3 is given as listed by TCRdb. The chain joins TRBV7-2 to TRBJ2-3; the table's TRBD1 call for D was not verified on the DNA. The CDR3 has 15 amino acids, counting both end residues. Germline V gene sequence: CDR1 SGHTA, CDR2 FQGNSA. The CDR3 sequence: CASSNWAAGNTTHYF.

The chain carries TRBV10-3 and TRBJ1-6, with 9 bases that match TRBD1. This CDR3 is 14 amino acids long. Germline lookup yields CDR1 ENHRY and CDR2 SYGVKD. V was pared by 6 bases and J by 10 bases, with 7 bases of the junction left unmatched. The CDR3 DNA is TGTGCCATCAGCCTCGGGACAGGGAGCTCACCCCTCCACTTT. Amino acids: CAISLGTGSSPLHF.